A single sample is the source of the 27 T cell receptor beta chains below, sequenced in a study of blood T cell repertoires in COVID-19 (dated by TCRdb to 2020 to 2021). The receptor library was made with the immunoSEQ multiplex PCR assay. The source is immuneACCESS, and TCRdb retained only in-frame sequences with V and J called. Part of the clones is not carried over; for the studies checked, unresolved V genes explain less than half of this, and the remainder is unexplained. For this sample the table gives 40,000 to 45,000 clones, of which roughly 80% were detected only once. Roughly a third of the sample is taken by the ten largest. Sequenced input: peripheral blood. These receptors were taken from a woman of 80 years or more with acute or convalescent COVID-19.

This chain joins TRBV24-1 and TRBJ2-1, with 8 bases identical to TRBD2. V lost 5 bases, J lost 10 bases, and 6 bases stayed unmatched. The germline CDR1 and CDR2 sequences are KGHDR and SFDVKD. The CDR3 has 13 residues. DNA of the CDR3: TGTGCCACCAGTGGAGCGGGAGATCGAGAGCAGTTCTTC. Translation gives CATSGAGDREQFF.

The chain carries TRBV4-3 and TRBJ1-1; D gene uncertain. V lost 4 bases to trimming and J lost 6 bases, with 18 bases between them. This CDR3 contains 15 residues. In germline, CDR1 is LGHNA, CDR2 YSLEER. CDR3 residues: CASSPSWIALAEAFF. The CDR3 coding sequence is TGCGCCAGCAGCCCAAGTTGGATAGCGTTAGCTGAAGCTTTCTTT.

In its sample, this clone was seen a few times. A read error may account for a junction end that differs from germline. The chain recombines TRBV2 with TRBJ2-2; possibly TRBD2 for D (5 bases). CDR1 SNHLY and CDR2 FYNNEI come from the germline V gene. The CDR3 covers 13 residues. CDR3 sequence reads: CASRREAAGELLF. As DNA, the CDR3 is TGTGCCAGCAGGCGAGAAGCGGCCGGGGAGCTGCTTTTT.

CDR3 amino acids: CAITEQGGNGYTF. In DNA, the CDR3 is TGTGCCATCACTGAACAGGGGGGGAACGGCTACACCTTC. The rearrangement joins TRBV10-3 to TRBJ1-2; 8 positions agree with TRBD1. Germline V lookup: CDR1 ENHRY, CDR2 SYGVKD. This CDR3 region has 13 residues. Germline trimming cut 7 bases from V and 8 bases from J; bases unmatched to any gene: 9.

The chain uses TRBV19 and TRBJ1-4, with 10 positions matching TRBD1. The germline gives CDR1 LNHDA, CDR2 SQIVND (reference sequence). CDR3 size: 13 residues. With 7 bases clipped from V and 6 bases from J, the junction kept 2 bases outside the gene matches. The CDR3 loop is CASTGTGDEKLFF. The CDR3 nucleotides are TGTGCCAGTACCGGGACAGGGGATGAAAAACTGTTTTTT.

CDR3 sequence: CASSLDRTDYGYTF. CDR3 nucleotides: TGTGCCAGCAGCTTGGATCGGACAGACTATGGCTACACCTTC. This rearrangement joins TRBV5-6 to TRBJ1-2, with a tentative D call TRBD1 (6 bases). This CDR3 comprises 14 residues. V was cut by 0 bases and J by 3 bases, with 9 bases left in between. CDR1 SGHDT and CDR2 YYEEEE come from the germline V gene.

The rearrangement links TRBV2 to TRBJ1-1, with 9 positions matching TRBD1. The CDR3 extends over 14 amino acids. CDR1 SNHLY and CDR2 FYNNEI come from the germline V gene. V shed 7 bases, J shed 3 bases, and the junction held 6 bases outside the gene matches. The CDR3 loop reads CASTIWTGDTEAFF. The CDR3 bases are TGTGCCAGCACCATTTGGACAGGGGACACTGAAGCTTTCTTT.

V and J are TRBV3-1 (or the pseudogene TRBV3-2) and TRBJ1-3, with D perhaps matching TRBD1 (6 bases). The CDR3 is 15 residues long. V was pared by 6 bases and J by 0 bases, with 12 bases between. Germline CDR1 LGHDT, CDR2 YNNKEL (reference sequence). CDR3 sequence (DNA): TGTGCCAGCAGAAAGGGGACATCCTCTGGAAACACCATATATTTT. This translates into CASRKGTSSGNTIYF.

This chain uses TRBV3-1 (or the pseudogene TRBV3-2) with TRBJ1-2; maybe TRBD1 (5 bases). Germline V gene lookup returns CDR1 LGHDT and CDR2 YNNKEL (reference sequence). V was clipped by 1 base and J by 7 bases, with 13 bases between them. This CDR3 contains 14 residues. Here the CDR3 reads CASSQGGGAGGYTF. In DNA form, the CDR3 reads TGTGCCAGCAGCCAAGGAGGAGGGGCCGGTGGCTACACCTTC.

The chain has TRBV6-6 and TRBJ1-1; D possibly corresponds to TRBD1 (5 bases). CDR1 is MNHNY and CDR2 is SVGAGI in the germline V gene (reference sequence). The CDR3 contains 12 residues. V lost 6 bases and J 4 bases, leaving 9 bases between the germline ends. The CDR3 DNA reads TGTGCCAGCAGGACGGGACTCACTGAAGCTTTCTTT. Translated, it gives CASRTGLTEAFF.

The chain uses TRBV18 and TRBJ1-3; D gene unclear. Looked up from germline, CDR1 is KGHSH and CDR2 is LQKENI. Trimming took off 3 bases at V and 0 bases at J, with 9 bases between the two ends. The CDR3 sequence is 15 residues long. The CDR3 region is CASSPLGSSGNTIYF. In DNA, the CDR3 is TGTGCCAGCTCACCCCTAGGGAGCTCTGGAAACACCATATATTTT.

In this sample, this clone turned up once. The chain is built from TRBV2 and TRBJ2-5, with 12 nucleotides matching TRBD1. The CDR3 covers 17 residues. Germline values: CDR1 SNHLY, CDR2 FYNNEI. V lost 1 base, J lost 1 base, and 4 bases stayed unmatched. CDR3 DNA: TGTGCCAGCAGTGAAGGCGGGACAGGGGGCTTCCAAGAGACCCAGTACTTC. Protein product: CASSEGGTGGFQETQYF. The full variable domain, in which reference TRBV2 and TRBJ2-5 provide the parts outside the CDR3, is EPEVTQTPSHQVTQMGQEVILRCVPISNHLYFYWYRQILGQKVEFLVSFYNNEISEKSEIFDDQFSVERPDGSNFTLKIRSTKLEDSAMYFCASSEGGTGGFQETQYFGPGTRLLVL.

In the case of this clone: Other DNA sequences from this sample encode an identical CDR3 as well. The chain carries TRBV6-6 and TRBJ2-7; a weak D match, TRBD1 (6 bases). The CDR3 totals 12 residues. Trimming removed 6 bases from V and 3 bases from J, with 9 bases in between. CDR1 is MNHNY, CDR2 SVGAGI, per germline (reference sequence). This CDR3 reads CASSQGFYEQYF. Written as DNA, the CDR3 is TGTGCCAGCAGCCAGGGGTTCTACGAGCAGTACTTC.

Here the CDR3 reads CASSPGGFRYNSPLHF. The DNA of the CDR3 is TGTGCCAGCAGCCCAGGGGGCTTTCGCTATAATTCACCCCTCCACTTT. The chain recombines TRBV19 with TRBJ1-6, with TRBD1 identical over 8 bases. The CDR3 is made up of 16 amino acids. CDR1 is LNHDA, CDR2 SQIVND, per germline (reference sequence). With V trimmed by 9 bases and J by 3 bases, 10 bases remained unmatched.

CDR3 protein: CASSRRPTGDTYEQYF. The CDR3 DNA reads as TGCGCCAGCAGCCGAAGGCCGACAGGAGACACTTACGAGCAGTACTTC. The V and J genes are TRBV5-1 and TRBJ2-7, with D maybe TRBD1 (6 bases). From germline, CDR1 is SGHRS and CDR2 YFSETQ. The V and J ends lost 4 bases and 4 bases respectively, with 21 bases between them. The CDR3 spans 16 residues.

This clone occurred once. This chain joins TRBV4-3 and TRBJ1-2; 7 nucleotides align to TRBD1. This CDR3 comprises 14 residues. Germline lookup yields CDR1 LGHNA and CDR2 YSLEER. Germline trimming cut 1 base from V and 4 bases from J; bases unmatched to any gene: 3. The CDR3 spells CASSQAGGAYGYTF. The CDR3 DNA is TGCGCCAGCAGCCAAGCAGGGGGTGCCTATGGCTACACCTTC.

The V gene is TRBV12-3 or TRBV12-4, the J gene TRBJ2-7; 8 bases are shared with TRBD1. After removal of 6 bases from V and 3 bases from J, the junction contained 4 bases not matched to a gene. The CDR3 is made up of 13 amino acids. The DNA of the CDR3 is TGTGCCAGCAGGGGACAGGTTGGCTACGAGCAGTACTTC. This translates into CASRGQVGYEQYF.

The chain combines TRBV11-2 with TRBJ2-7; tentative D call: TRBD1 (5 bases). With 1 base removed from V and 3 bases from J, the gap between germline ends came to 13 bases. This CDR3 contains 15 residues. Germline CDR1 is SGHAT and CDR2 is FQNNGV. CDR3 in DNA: TGTGCCAGCAGCTTAGTTGTAGGGGTCGGCTACGAGCAGTACTTC. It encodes CASSLVVGVGYEQYF.

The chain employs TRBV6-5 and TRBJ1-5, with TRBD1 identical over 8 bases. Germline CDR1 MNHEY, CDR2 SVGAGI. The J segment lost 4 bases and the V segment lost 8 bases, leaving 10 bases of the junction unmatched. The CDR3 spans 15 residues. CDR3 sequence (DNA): TGTGCCAGCCGATCTCAGGGGGCTGAAAATCAGCCCCAGCATTTT. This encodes CASRSQGAENQPQHF.

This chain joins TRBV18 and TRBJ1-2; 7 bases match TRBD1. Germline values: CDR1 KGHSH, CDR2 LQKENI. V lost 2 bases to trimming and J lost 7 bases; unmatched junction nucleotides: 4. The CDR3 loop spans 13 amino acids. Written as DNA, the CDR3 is TGTGCCAGCTCACCAAATGACAGGGTTGGCTACACCTTC. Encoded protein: CASSPNDRVGYTF. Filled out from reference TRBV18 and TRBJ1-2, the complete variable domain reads NAGVMQNPRHLVRRRGQEARLRCSPMKGHSHVYWYRQLPEEGLKFMVYLQKENIIDESGMPKERFSAEFPKEGPSILRIQQVVRGDSAAYFCASSPNDRVGYTFGSGTRLTVV.

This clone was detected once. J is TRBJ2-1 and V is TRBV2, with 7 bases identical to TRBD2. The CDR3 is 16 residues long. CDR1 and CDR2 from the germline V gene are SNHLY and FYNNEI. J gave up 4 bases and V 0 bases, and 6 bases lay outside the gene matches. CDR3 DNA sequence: TGTGCCAGCAGTGAAGCAGAACTAGCGCTATACAATGAGCAGTTCTTC. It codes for CASSEAELALYNEQFF.

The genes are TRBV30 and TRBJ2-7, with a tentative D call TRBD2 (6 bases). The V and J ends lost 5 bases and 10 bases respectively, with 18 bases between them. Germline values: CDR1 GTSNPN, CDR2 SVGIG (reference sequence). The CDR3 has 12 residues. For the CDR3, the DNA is TGTGCCTGGGGTATGATGGGGGGTCGTCAGTACTTC. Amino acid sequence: CAWGMMGGRQYF.

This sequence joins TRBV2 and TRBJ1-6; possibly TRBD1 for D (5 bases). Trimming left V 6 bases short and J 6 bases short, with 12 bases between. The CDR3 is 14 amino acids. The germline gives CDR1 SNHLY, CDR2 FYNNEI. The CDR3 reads CASRTTVINSPLHF. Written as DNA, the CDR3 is TGTGCCAGCAGGACGACAGTAATTAATTCACCCCTCCACTTT.

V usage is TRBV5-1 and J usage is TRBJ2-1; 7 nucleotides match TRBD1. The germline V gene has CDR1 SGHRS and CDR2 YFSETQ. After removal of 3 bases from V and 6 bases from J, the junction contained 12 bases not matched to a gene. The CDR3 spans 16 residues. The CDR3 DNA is TGCGCCAGCAGCTCCCTTGGGACAGTGACCTCCAATGAGCAGTTCTTC. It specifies CASSSLGTVTSNEQFF.

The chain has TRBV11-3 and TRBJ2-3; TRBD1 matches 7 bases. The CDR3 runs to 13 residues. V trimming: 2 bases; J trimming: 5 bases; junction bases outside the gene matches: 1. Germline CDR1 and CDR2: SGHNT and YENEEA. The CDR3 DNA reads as TGTGCCAGCAGCTTATACAGGGGAGATACGCAGTATTTT. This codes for CASSLYRGDTQYF.

The CDR3 sequence is CASSPTAPYEQYF. CDR3 in DNA: TGTGCCAGTAGTCCGACAGCTCCCTACGAGCAGTACTTC. The rearrangement links TRBV19 to TRBJ2-7; a possible D gene is TRBD1 (5 bases). Per the germline V gene, CDR1 is LNHDA and CDR2 is SQIVND (reference sequence). The CDR3 sequence is 13 residues long. V lost 5 bases to trimming and J lost 2 bases, with 10 bases between them. Filled out from reference TRBV19 and TRBJ2-7, the complete variable domain reads DGGITQSPKYLFRKEGQNVTLSCEQNLNHDAMYWYRQDPGQGLRLIYYSQIVNDFQKGDIAEGYSVSREKKESFPLTVTSAQKNPTAFYLCASSPTAPYEQYFGPGTRLTVT.

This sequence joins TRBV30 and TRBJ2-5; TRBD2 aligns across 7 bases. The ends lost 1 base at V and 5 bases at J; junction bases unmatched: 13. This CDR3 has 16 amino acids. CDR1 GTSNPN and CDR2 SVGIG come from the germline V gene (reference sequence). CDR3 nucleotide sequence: TGTGCCTGGAGTGCCGACTCCCCGGGAGGAGGGGAGACCCAGTACTTC. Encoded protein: CAWSADSPGGGETQYF.